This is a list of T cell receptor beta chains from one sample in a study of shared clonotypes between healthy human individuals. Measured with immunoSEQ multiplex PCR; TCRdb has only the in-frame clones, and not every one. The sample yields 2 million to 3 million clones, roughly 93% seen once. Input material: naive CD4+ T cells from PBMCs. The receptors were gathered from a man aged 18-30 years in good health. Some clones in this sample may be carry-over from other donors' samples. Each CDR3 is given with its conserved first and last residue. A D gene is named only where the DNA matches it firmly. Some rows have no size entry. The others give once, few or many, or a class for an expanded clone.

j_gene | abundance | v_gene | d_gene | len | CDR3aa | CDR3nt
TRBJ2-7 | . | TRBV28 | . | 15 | CASSFPSLGSHEQYF | TGTGCCAGCAGTTTCCCCTCCCTGGGGAGCCACGAGCAGTACTTC
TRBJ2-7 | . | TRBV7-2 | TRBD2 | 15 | CASSLAASGSYEQYF | TGTGCCAGCAGCTTAGCGGCTAGCGGGAGTTACGAGCAGTACTTC
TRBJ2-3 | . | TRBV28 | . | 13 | CASSLSERDTQYF | TGTGCCAGCAGTTTATCTGAGAGAGATACGCAGTATTTT
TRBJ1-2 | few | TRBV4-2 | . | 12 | CASSQDNPLRTF | TGTGCCAGCAGCCAAGATAATCCCCTCCGGACCTTC
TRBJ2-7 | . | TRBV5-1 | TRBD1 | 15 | CASSWTGLGSYEQYF | TGCGCCAGCAGCTGGACAGGGTTAGGGTCCTACGAGCAGTACTTC
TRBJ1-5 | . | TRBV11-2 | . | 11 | CASSPGRAQHF | TGTGCCAGCAGCCCTGGTAGGGCCCAGCATTTT
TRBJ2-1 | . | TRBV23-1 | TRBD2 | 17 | CASSQSGTRRSYNEQFF | TGCGCCAGCAGTCAATCGGGGACTAGACGCTCCTACAATGAGCAGTTCTTC
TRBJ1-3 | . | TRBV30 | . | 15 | CAWSGGLNSGNTIYF | TGTGCCTGGAGTGGGGGACTGAACTCTGGAAACACCATATATTTT
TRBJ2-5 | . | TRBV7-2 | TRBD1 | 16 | CASSLAGTASQETQYF | TGCGCCAGCAGCCTGGCCGGGACAGCGTCCCAAGAGACCCAGTACTTC
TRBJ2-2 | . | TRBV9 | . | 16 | CASSPDSWWNTGELFF | TGTGCCAGCAGCCCGGACAGTTGGTGGAACACCGGGGAGCTGTTTTTT
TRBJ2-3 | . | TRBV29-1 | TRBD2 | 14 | CSVDKREGADTQYF | TGCAGCGTTGATAAGCGGGAGGGTGCAGATACGCAGTATTTT
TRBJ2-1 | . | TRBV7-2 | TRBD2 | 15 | CASSLSGPSYNEQFF | TGTGCCAGCAGCCTTAGCGGGCCTTCCTACAATGAGCAGTTCTTC
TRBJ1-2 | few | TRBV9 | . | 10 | CAVLIYGYTF | TGTGCCGTGCTGATCTATGGCTACACCTTC
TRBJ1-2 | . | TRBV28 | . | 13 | CASSASSLRGYTF | TGTGCCAGCAGTGCCTCATCCCTTCGTGGCTACACCTTC
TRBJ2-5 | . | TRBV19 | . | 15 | CASSIGQVYQETQYF | TGTGCCAGTAGTATAGGGCAGGTCTACCAAGAGACCCAGTACTTC
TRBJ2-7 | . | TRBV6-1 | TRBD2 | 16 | CASREWGGRAPYEQYF | TGTGCCAGCAGGGAATGGGGCGGGAGGGCCCCCTACGAGCAGTACTTC
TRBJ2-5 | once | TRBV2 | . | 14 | CASSLEGLGETQYF | TGTGCCAGCAGTTTGGAGGGCCTCGGGGAGACCCAGTACTTC
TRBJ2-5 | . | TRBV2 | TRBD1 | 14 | CASSAGTGGETQYF | TGTGCCAGCAGCGCCGGGACAGGGGGAGAGACCCAGTACTTC
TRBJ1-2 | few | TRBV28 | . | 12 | CASSPLQDGYTF | TGTGCCAGCAGCCCCCTACAAGATGGCTACACCTTC
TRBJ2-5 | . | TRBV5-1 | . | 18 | CASSLVGPRRMGRETQYF | TGCGCCAGCAGCTTGGTGGGACCGCGAAGAATGGGCCGGGAGACCCAGTACTTC
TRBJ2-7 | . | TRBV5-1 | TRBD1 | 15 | CASSTGQAISYEQYF | TGCGCCAGCAGCACCGGACAGGCGATCTCCTACGAGCAGTACTTC
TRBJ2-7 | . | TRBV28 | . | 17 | CASRRQGLLTHTYEQYF | TGTGCCAGCAGGCGCCAGGGGCTCCTGACGCATACCTACGAGCAGTACTTC
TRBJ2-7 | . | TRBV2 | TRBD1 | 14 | CASNKRQGPYEQYF | TGTGCCAGCAACAAGAGACAGGGACCCTACGAGCAGTACTTC
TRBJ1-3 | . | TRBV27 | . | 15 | CASSPRGGSGNTIYF | TGTGCCAGCAGTCCCCGGGGGGGGTCTGGAAACACCATATATTTT
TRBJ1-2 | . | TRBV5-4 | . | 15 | CASSLGPRANYGYTF | TGTGCCAGCAGCTTAGGGCCCCGGGCAAACTATGGCTACACCTTC
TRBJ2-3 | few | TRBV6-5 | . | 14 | CASSYSSSTDTQYF | TGTGCCAGCAGTTACTCGTCAAGCACAGATACGCAGTATTTT
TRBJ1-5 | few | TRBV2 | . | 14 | CASSDWTEGQPQHF | TGTGCCAGCAGTGATTGGACAGAGGGTCAGCCCCAGCATTTT
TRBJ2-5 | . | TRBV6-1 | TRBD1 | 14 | CASTGGVIKETQYF | TGTGCCAGTACAGGGGGAGTTATCAAAGAGACCCAGTACTTC
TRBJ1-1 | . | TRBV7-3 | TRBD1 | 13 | CASSFGTVTEAFF | TGTGCCAGCAGCTTCGGGACAGTCACTGAAGCTTTCTTT
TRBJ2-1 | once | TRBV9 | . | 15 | CASSPRFTPRDEQFF | TGTGCCAGCAGCCCGCGTTTCACCCCAAGGGATGAGCAGTTCTTC
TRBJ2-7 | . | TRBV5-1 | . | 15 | CASSLVQGNSYEQYF | TGCGCCAGCAGCTTGGTGCAGGGGAACTCCTACGAGCAGTACTTC
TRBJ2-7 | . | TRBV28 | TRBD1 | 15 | CASTNTGGSSYEQYF | TGTGCCAGCACCAATACAGGGGGGAGCTCCTACGAGCAGTACTTC
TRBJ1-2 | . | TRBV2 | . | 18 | CASSGSGRPGPTGYGYTF | TGTGCCAGCAGCGGGTCAGGGCGACCAGGGCCAACTGGCTATGGCTACACCTTC
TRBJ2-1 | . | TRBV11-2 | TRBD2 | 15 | CASSSTSGAYNEQFF | TGTGCCAGCAGCTCTACTAGCGGAGCTTACAATGAGCAGTTCTTC
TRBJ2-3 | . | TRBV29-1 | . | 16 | CSVDPSHVRPPDTQYF | TGCAGCGTTGACCCCTCACACGTCAGGCCTCCAGATACGCAGTATTTT
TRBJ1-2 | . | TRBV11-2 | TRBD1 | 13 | CASSPTGTVGYTF | TGTGCCAGCAGCCCTACCGGGACAGTTGGCTACACCTTC
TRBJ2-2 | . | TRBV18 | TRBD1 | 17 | CASSPYRDRGQAGELFF | TGTGCCAGCTCACCTTACCGGGACAGGGGGCAAGCCGGGGAGCTGTTTTTT
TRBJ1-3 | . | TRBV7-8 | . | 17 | CASSLPGQSSSGNTIYF | TGTGCCAGCAGCTTACCGGGGCAGTCTTCCTCTGGAAACACCATATATTTT
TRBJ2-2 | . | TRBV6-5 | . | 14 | CASSLLTSSGELFF | TGTGCCAGCAGTTTGCTGACATCTAGCGGGGAGCTGTTTTTT
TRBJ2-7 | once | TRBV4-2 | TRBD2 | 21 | CASSQGRTIGSGSGGLYEQYF | TGTGCCAGCAGCCAAGGCAGAACGATTGGTAGCGGGAGCGGAGGACTTTACGAGCAGTACTTC
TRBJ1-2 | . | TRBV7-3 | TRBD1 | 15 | CASSLAPGTVYGYTF | TGTGCCAGCAGCTTGGCCCCGGGGACAGTCTATGGCTACACCTTC
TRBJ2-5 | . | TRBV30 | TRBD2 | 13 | CALGLAGVETQYF | TGTGCGTTGGGGCTAGCGGGAGTAGAGACCCAGTACTTC
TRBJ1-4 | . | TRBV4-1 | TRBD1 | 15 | CASSQLQGNHEKLFF | TGCGCCAGCAGCCAATTACAGGGGAACCACGAAAAACTGTTTTTT
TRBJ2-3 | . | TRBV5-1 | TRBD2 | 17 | CASSRETSGSGTDTQYF | TGCGCCAGCAGCCGTGAAACAAGCGGGAGTGGCACAGATACGCAGTATTTT
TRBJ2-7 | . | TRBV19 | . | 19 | CASSFKGTVGSFLPYEQYF | TGTGCCAGTAGTTTCAAGGGTACGGTGGGGTCCTTCCTGCCCTACGAGCAGTACTTC
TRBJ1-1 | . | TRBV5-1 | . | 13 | CASSSQGSTEAFF | TGCGCCAGCAGCTCTCAGGGGAGCACTGAAGCTTTCTTT
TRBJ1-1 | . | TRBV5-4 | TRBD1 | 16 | CASSLGGATGYTEAFF | TGTGCCAGCAGCTTGGGGGGGGCGACAGGGTACACTGAAGCTTTCTTT
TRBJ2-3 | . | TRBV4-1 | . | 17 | CASSQGWLGAVGDTQYF | TGCGCCAGCAGCCAAGGATGGCTAGGTGCGGTGGGTGATACGCAGTATTTT
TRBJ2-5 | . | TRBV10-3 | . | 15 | CAISAPGAGSETQYF | TGTGCCATCAGTGCCCCCGGAGCGGGCTCCGAGACCCAGTACTTC
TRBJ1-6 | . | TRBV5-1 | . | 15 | CASSLIGSSNSPLHF | TGCGCCAGCAGCTTGATCGGCAGTTCTAATTCACCCCTCCACTTT
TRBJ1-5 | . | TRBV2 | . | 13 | CAAAGQSNQPQHF | TGTGCAGCAGCCGGACAGAGCAATCAGCCCCAGCATTTT